Below are 15 T cell receptor beta chains sequenced from a single sample in a study of cytomegalovirus exposure and HLA in healthy donors. With 60 Vbeta and 13 Jbeta primers, the PCR was carried out. Produced via immunoSEQ multiplex PCR; TCRdb's table is partial and in-frame only. The sample contains around 130,000 clones, roughly 84% of which appear only once. The sample taken for sequencing was PBMCs. The receptors were sampled from a woman under 30 in good health and CMV-seropositive.

Worth noting for this clone: An end of the junction differs from the germline gene, which may be a read error. This rearrangement joins TRBV7-9 to TRBJ2-7; D possibly corresponds to TRBD2 (5 bases). The CDR3 consists of 12 residues. The germline CDR1 and CDR2 sequences are SEHNR and FQNEAQ (reference sequence). As DNA, the CDR3 is TGTTCCAGCAGCTTCGGGACCTACGAGCAGTACTTC. Translation: CSSSFGTYEQYF.

Only a few counts were recorded for this clone. V gene TRBV7-7 combines with J gene TRBJ2-7; D is unresolved. V lost 2 bases, J lost 5 bases, and 13 bases lay in between. Germline V gives CDR1 SSHAT, CDR2 FNYEAQ (reference sequence). The CDR3 runs to 14 residues. This chain's CDR3 is CASSLSVYFNEQYF. In DNA, the CDR3 is TGTGCCAGCAGCTTAAGTGTCTATTTCAACGAGCAGTACTTC.

The chain carries TRBV2 and TRBJ1-1; D is possibly TRBD1 (6 bases). Looked up from germline, CDR1 is SNHLY and CDR2 is FYNNEI. The CDR3 has 16 amino acids. Trimming pared 2 bases from V and 2 bases from J, leaving 15 bases between. The CDR3 here is CASSELPGDLNTEAFF. Written as DNA, the CDR3 is TGTGCCAGCAGTGAACTTCCAGGGGACCTTAACACTGAAGCTTTCTTT.

The genes are TRBV6-1 and TRBJ1-5; perhaps TRBD1 as D (5 bases). The germline CDR1 and CDR2 sequences are MNHNS and SASEGT. The CDR3 length is 14 residues. V was shortened by 3 bases and J by 3 bases, with 9 bases between the two germline ends. CDR3 amino acids: CASSDSGLNQPQHF. The CDR3 nucleotides read TGTGCCAGCAGTGACTCAGGGCTCAATCAGCCCCAGCATTTT.

The rearrangement links TRBV11-2 to TRBJ1-1, with D unclear. The CDR3 has 15 residues. Per germline, CDR1 SGHAT and CDR2 FQNNGV. Trimming took 1 base from V and 4 from J, leaving 13 bases between them. CDR3 in amino acids: CASSLGEGESTEAFF. The CDR3 DNA follows: TGTGCCAGCAGCTTAGGGGAGGGAGAGAGCACTGAAGCTTTCTTT.

The rearrangement joins TRBV6-1 to TRBJ1-2, with 9 bases matching TRBD1. CDR1 is MNHNS, CDR2 SASEGT, per germline. Trimming removed 7 bases from V and 6 bases from J; junction bases left unmatched: 12. The CDR3 is 15 amino acids. CDR3 in amino acids: CASTPGGTGLHGYTF. CDR3 DNA: TGTGCCAGCACCCCGGGAGGGACAGGGCTGCATGGCTACACCTTC.

The chain links TRBV10-3 to TRBJ2-2, with D tentatively TRBD2 (7 bases). V was trimmed by 10 bases and J by 6 bases, leaving 12 bases between them. Germline values: CDR1 ENHRY, CDR2 SYGVKD. The CDR3 contains 12 residues. CDR3 in DNA: TGTGCCACGGAAGGGGGGGCCGGGGAGCTGTTTTTT. Translating it yields CATEGGAGELFF.

This chain connects TRBV6-5 to TRBJ1-6; D might be TRBD1 (5 bases). Trimming cost V 6 bases and J 7 bases, with 16 bases left between them. The CDR3 has 15 residues. The germline V gene encodes CDR1 MNHEY and CDR2 SVGAGI. The CDR3, as DNA: TGTGCCAGCAGCGCCGGGGGAGGGCTAAATTCACCCCTCCACTTT. Its translation: CASSAGGGLNSPLHF.

J is TRBJ2-3 and V is TRBV5-1, with TRBD2 matching 9 bases. Germline CDR1 reads SGHRS; CDR2 reads YFSETQ. Trimming at V came to 0 bases and at J to 3 bases, leaving 5 bases not matched to a gene. The CDR3 spans 16 residues. The CDR3 DNA follows: TGCGCCAGCAGCTTGGGGGCTAGCGGGGAGACAGATACGCAGTATTTT. The encoded protein is CASSLGASGETDTQYF.

CDR3 protein: CATSRVGAWHTEAFF. CDR3 nucleotide sequence: TGTGCCACCAGCAGAGTTGGGGCATGGCACACTGAAGCTTTCTTT. This sequence joins TRBV15 and TRBJ1-1, with D maybe TRBD1 (5 bases). The CDR3 spans 15 residues. V was clipped by 1 base and J by 3 bases, with 12 bases between them. Germline CDR1 is LNHNV and CDR2 is YYDKDF (reference sequence).

With respect to this clone: Within the sample, other DNA sequences also encode this same CDR3. The V and J genes are TRBV19 and TRBJ1-2, with D unresolved. Between the trimmed V and J ends, which lost 9 bases and 6 bases, there was a span of 20 bases. This CDR3 contains 14 residues. Per germline, CDR1 LNHDA and CDR2 SQIVND (reference sequence). The DNA for the CDR3 is TGTGCCAGCTCCATCATTGCAGCCGCGGATGGCTACACCTTC. Translation: CASSIIAAADGYTF.

CDR3 protein: CASSFGGGRVEQYF. CDR3 coding DNA: TGTGCCAGCAGTTTTGGGGGGGGGCGGGTCGAGCAGTACTTC. V usage is TRBV28 and J usage is TRBJ2-7, with TRBD2 as a possible D gene (7 bases). The CDR3 loop spans 14 amino acids. In germline, CDR1 is MDHEN, CDR2 SYDVKM. V lost 3 bases and J lost 6, with 15 bases in between.

The table lists this clone with a few counts. The chain carries TRBV10-2 and TRBJ1-1; no clear D. This CDR3 has 14 residues. CDR1 is WSHSY and CDR2 is SAAADI in the germline V gene. The germline V and J ends were trimmed by 5 bases and 6 bases, with 16 bases remaining between them. The CDR3 here is CASSPGLLGAEAFF. The CDR3 region has the DNA TGCGCCAGCAGTCCTGGATTGTTGGGCGCTGAAGCTTTCTTT.

Concerning this clone itself: The sample holds other DNA sequences that translate to the same CDR3. This chain connects TRBV19 to TRBJ1-1, with TRBD1 matching over 9 bases. The CDR3 has 14 amino acids. Germline V gene sequence: CDR1 LNHDA, CDR2 SQIVND (reference sequence). V trimming: 5 bases; J trimming: 1 base; junction bases outside the gene matches: 2. CDR3 DNA sequence: TGTGCCAGTAGTTGGGGACAGGGGAACACTGAAGCTTTCTTT. Translating gives CASSWGQGNTEAFF.

The chain has TRBV2 and TRBJ2-7; 8 bases align to TRBD2. The CDR3 is 13 residues long. With V trimmed by 7 bases and J by 0 bases, 2 bases remained unmatched. CDR1 and CDR2 (germline): SNHLY, FYNNEI. The CDR3 coding sequence is TGTGCCAGCAAACTAGCGGACTCCTACGAGCAGTACTTC. Translating gives CASKLADSYEQYF. Filled out from reference TRBV2 and TRBJ2-7, the complete variable domain reads EPEVTQTPSHQVTQMGQEVILRCVPISNHLYFYWYRQILGQKVEFLVSFYNNEISEKSEIFDDQFSVERPDGSNFTLKIRSTKLEDSAMYFCASKLADSYEQYFGPGTRLTVT.